This T cell receptor beta chain was found in a study of CD8 T cells in ankylosing spondylitis. This clonotype has just a few counts. What it binds is unknown. General observations from the study: Ankylosing spondylitis blood seemed to carry a telltale TCR beta motif made of about 8 highly homologous variants. In reactive arthritis synovial fluid and blood, some motif variants had been reported before.

Quantitative molecular-barcoded 5'-RACE generated the TCR beta libraries. TCRdb used MiXCR to reprocess the 5' RACE reads, holding one entry per CDR3 protein. The sample lists fewer than 35,000 distinct CDR3 sequences; around 30% were seen once. In germline, CDR1 is SEHNR, CDR2 FQNEAQ (reference sequence). V was cut by 4 bases and J by 8 bases, with 8 bases left in between. The CDR3 is 11 residues long. Sequences were obtained from synovial fluid, either unsorted or a sorted T cell fraction (not recorded which). The sequence derives from a male donor with ankylosing spondylitis. The genes are TRBV7-9 and TRBJ1-1; unclear D gene. DNA for the CDR3: TGTGCCAGCAGCTCGACCATCGAAGCTTTCTTT. It translates to CASSSTIEAFF.